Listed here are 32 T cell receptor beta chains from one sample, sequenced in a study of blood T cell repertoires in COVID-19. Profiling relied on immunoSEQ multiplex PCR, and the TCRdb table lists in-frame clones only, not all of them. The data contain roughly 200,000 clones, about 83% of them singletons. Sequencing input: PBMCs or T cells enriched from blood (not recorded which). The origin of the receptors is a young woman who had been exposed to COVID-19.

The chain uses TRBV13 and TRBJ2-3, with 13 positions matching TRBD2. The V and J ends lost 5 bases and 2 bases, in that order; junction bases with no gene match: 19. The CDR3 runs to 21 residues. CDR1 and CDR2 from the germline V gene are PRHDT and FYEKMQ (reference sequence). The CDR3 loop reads CASSPTSGGDSHHQITDTQYF. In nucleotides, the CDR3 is TGTGCCAGCAGCCCAACTAGCGGGGGGGATAGTCACCACCAAATCACAGATACGCAGTATTTT.

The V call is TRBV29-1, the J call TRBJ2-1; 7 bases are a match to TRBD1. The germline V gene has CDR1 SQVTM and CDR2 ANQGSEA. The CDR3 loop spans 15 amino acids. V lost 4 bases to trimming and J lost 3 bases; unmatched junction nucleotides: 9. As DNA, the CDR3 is TGCAGCGTTGTTCCCTATAGGGACAGCTACAATGAGCAGTTCTTC. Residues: CSVVPYRDSYNEQFF.

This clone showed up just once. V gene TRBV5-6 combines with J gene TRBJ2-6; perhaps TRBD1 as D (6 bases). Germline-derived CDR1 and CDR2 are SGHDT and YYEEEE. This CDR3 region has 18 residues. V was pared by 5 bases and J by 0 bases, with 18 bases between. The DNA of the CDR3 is TGTGCCAGCAGATCGGACAGTCTAGGGGTCTCTGGGGCCAACGTCCTGACTTTC. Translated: CASRSDSLGVSGANVLTF.

The CDR3 nucleotides are TGTGCCAGCAGTTCACGGCCCACGGGACAGGGGTATGTCACTGAAGCTTTCTTT. Its protein is CASSSRPTGQGYVTEAFF. The rearrangement uses TRBV27 and TRBJ1-1; the match to TRBD1 covers 10 bases. The CDR3 extends over 18 amino acids. Trimming took 4 bases from V and 4 from J; bases not matched to a gene: 15. In germline, CDR1 is MNHEY, CDR2 SMNVEV (reference sequence).

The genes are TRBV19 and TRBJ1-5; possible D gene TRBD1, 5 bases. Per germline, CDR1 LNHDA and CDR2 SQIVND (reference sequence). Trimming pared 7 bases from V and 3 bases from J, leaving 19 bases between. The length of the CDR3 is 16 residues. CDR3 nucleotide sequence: TGTGCCAGTATGGGGCAGGGTTTTTTCTTCAATCAGCCCCAGCATTTT. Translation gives CASMGQGFFFNQPQHF.

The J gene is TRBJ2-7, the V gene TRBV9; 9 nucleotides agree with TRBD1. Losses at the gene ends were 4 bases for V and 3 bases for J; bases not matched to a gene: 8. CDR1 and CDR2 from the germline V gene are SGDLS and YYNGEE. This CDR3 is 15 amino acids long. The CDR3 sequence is CASSKGQGVGYEQYF. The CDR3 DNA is TGTGCCAGCAGCAAGGGACAGGGAGTGGGCTACGAGCAGTACTTC.

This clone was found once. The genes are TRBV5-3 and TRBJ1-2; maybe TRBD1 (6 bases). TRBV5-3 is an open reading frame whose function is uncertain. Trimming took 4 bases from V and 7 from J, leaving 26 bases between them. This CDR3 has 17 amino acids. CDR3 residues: CARSPRRTGCLSGGYTF. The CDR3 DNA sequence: TGTGCCAGAAGCCCAAGGCGCACAGGGTGCCTATCGGGTGGCTACACCTTC.

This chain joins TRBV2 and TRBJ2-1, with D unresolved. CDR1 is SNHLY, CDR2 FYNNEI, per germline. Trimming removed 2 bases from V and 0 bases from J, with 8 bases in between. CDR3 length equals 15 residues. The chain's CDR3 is CASSEPYFSYNEQFF. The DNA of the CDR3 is TGTGCCAGCAGTGAACCCTACTTCTCCTACAATGAGCAGTTCTTC.

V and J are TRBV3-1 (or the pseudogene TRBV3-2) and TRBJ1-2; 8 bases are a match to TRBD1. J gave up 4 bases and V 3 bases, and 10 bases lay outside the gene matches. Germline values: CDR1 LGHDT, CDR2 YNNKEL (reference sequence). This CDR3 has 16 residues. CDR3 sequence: CASSQGRQGNVYGYTF. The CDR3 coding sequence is TGTGCCAGCAGCCAGGGCCGACAGGGGAATGTCTATGGCTACACCTTC.

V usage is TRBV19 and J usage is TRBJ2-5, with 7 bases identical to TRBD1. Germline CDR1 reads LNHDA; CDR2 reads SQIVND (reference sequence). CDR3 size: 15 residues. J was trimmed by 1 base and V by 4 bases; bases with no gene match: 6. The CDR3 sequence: CASSSPGQPQETQYF. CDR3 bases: TGTGCCAGTAGTAGCCCGGGACAGCCCCAAGAGACCCAGTACTTC. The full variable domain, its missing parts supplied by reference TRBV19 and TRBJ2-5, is DGGITQSPKYLFRKEGQNVTLSCEQNLNHDAMYWYRQDPGQGLRLIYYSQIVNDFQKGDIAEGYSVSREKKESFPLTVTSAQKNPTAFYLCASSSPGQPQETQYFGPGTRLLVL.

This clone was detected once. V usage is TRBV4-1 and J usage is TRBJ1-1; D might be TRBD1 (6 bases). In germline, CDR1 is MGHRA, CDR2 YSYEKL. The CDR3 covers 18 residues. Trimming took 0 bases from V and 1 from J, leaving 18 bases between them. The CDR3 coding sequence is TGCGCCAGCAGCCAAGATCCCGGGGGGCGGATGGGGAACACTGAAGCTTTCTTT. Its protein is CASSQDPGGRMGNTEAFF.

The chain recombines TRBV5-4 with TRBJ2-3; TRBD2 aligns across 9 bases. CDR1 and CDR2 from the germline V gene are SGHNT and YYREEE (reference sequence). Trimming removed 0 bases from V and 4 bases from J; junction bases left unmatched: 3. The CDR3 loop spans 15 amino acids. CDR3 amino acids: CASSLGGGASDTQYF. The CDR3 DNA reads TGTGCCAGCAGCTTGGGCGGGGGGGCGTCAGATACGCAGTATTTT.

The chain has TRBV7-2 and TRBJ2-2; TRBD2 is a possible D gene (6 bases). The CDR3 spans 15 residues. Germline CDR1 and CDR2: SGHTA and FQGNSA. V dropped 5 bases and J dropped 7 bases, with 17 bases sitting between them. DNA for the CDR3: TGTGCCAGCAGCCCCGCGGGGTCGCCCGGCGGGGAGCTGTTTTTT. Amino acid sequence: CASSPAGSPGGELFF.

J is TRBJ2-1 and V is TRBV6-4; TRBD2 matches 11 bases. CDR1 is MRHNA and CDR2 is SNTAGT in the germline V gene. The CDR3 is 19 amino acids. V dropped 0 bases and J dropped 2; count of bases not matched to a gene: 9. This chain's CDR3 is CASSDSSGGAVGPYNEQFF. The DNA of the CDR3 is TGTGCCAGCAGTGACTCTAGCGGGGGGGCGGTAGGGCCCTACAATGAGCAGTTCTTC.

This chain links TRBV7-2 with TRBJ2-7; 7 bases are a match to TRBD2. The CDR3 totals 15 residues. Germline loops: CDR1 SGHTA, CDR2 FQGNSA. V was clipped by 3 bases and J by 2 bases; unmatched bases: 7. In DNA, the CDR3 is TGTGCCAGCAGCTTTTTCCGGGGGGAAGCCTACGAGCAGTACTTC. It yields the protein CASSFFRGEAYEQYF.

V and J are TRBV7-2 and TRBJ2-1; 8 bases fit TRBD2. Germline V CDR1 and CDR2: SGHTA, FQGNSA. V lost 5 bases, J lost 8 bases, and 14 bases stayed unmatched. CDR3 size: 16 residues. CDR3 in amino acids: CASSRSGTGVGDEQFF. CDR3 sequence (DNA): TGTGCCAGCAGCCGTAGCGGGACGGGTGTGGGAGATGAGCAGTTCTTC.

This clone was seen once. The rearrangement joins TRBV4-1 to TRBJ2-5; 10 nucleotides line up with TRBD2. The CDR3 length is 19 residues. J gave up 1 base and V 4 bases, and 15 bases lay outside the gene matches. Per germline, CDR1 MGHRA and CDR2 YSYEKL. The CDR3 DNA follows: TGCGCCAGCAGCCCCAGCGGGGGGGCAACGTTAAACCCCCAAGAGACCCAGTACTTC. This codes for CASSPSGGATLNPQETQYF.

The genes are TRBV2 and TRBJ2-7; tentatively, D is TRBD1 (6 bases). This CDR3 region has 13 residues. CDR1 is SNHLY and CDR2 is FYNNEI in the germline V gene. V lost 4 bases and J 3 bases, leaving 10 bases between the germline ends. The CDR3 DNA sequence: TGTGCCAGCAGTGGGACAGAAAGCTACGAGCAGTACTTC. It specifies CASSGTESYEQYF.

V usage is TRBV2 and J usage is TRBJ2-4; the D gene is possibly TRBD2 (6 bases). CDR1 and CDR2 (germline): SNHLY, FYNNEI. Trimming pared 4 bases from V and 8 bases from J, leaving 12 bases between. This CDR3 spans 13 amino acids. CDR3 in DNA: TGTGCCAGCAGTGTTGGAGGGATCGACATTCAGTACTTC. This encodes CASSVGGIDIQYF.

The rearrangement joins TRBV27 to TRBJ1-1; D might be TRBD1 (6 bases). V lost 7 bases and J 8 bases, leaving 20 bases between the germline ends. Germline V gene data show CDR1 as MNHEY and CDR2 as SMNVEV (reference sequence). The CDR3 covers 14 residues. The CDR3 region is CASKEGQPYFEAFF. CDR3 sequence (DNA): TGTGCCAGCAAGGAAGGACAGCCGTACTTCGAAGCTTTCTTT.

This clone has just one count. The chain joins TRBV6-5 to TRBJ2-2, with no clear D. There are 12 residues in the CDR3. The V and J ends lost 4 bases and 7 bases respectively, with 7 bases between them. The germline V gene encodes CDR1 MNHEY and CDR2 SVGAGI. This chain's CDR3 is CASSFSGGELFF. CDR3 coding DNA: TGTGCCAGCAGTTTTTCAGGCGGGGAGCTGTTTTTT.

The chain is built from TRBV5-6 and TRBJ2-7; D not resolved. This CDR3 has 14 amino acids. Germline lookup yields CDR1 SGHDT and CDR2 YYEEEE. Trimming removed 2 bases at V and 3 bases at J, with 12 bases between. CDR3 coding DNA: TGTGCCAGCAGCTTAGCAGGAAGCATCTACGAGCAGTACTTC. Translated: CASSLAGSIYEQYF.

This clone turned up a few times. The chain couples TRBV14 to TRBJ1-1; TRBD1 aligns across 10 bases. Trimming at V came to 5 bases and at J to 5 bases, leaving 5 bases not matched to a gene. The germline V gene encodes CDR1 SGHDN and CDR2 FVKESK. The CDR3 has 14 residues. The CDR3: CASSFGQGETEAFF. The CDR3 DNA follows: TGTGCCAGCAGCTTCGGACAGGGGGAGACTGAAGCTTTCTTT.

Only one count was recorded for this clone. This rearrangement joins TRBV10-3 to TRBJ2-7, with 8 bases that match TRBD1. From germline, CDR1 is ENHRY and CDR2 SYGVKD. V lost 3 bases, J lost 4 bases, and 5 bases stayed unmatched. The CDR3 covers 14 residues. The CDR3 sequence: CAISDGTGVYEQYF. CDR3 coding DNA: TGTGCCATCAGTGACGGGACAGGAGTTTACGAGCAGTACTTC.

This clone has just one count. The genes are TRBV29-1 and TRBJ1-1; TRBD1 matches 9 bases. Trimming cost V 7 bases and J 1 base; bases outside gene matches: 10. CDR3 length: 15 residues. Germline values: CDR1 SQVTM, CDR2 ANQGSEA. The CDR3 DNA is TGCAGCGCCCGACAATGGACAGGGGCGAACACTGAAGCTTTCTTT. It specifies CSARQWTGANTEAFF. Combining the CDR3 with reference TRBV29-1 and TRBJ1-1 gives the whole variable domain SAVISQKPSRDICQRGTSLTIQCQVDSQVTMMFWYRQQPGQSLTLIATANQGSEATYESGFVIDKFPISRPNLTFSTLTVSNMSPEDSSIYLCSARQWTGANTEAFFGQGTRLTVV.

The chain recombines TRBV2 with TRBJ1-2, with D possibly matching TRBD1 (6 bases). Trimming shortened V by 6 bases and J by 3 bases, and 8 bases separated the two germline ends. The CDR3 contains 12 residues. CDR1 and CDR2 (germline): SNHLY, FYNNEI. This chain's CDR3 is CASRAGDYGYTF. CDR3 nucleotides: TGTGCCAGCAGGGCAGGGGACTATGGCTACACCTTC.

As DNA, the CDR3 is TGTGCCAGCAGTTCCTGGACAGGGAAGGCTGAAGCTTTCTTT. Residues: CASSSWTGKAEAFF. V usage is TRBV2 and J usage is TRBJ1-1, with 8 positions matching TRBD1. With V trimmed by 5 bases and J by 6 bases, 8 bases remained unmatched. The CDR3 is made up of 14 amino acids. In germline, CDR1 is SNHLY, CDR2 FYNNEI.

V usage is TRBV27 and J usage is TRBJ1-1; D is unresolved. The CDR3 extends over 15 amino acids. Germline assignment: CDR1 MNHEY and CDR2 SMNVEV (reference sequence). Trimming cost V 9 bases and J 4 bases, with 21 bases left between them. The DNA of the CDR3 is TGTGCCAGTTACGACCGGTGGAGGGATGCCACTGAAGCTTTCTTT. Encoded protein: CASYDRWRDATEAFF.

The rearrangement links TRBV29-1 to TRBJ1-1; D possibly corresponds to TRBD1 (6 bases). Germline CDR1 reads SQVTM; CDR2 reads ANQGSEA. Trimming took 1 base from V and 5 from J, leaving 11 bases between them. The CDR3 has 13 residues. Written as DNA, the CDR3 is TGCAGCGTTGAAGTACAGGGTCGGACTGAAGCTTTCTTT. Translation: CSVEVQGRTEAFF.

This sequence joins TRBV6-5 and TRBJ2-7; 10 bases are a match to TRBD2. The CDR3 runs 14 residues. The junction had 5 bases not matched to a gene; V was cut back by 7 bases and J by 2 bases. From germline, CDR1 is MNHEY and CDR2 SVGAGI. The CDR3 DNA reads TGTGCCAGCAAATTCAGCGGGGGGGCCTACGAGCAGTACTTC. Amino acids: CASKFSGGAYEQYF.

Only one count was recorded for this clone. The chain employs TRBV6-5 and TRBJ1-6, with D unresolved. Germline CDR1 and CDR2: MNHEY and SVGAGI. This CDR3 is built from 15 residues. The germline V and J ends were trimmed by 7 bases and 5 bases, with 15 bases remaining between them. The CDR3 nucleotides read TGTGCCAGCATAACAAAAGAGGCCGATAATTCACCCCTCCACTTT. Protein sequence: CASITKEADNSPLHF.

The CDR3 coding sequence is TGTGCCAGCAGCTTGGCAGGGATTTTGAACACTGAAGCTTTCTTT. This codes for CASSLAGILNTEAFF. The gene calls are TRBV5-4 and TRBJ1-1, with D maybe TRBD1 (5 bases). This CDR3 is built from 15 residues. Trimming cost V 0 bases and J 0 bases, with 9 bases left between them. Germline CDR1 SGHNT, CDR2 YYREEE (reference sequence).